The rows below give T cell receptor beta chains drawn from one sample of a study of cytomegalovirus exposure and HLA in healthy donors. TCRdb's copy holds only in-frame clones and misses some; the assay was immunoSEQ multiplex PCR. Here the sample spans more than 85,000 clones, 65% to 90% being singletons. The specimen was PBMCs. The origin of the receptors is a man aged 25 to 45 in good health and CMV-seropositive. CDR3s include the opening cysteine and the closing phenylalanine or tryptophan. The order of the fields is clone size, V gene, D gene, J gene, CDR3 DNA, CDR3 protein. The D gene is left open where the match is weak. Some rows mark clone size as missing; the rest say once, few, many or name a class of expanded clone.

clone size: .; V gene: TRBV7-3; D gene: TRBD1; J gene: TRBJ2-1; CDR3 DNA: TGTGCCAGCAGCCACCGGGACAGGGGATACAATGAGCAGTTCTTC; CDR3 protein: CASSHRDRGYNEQFF
clone size: .; V gene: TRBV2; D gene: TRBD1; J gene: TRBJ2-5; CDR3 DNA: TGTGCCAGCAGCTCCACAGGGGCCGTGACCCAGTACTTC; CDR3 protein: CASSSTGAVTQYF
clone size: few; V gene: TRBV5-1; D gene: .; J gene: TRBJ2-1; CDR3 DNA: TGCGCCAGCAGCTTGGCACAGGGCGACTACAATGAGCAGTTCTTC; CDR3 protein: CASSLAQGDYNEQFF
clone size: .; V gene: TRBV14; D gene: .; J gene: TRBJ1-1; CDR3 DNA: TGTGCCAGCAGCCAAGATCAGGGCACTGAAGCTTTCTTT; CDR3 protein: CASSQDQGTEAFF
clone size: .; V gene: TRBV5-4; D gene: TRBD1; J gene: TRBJ1-4; CDR3 DNA: TGTGCCAGCAGCTACGTGGACAGGGGTGAAAAACTGTTTTTT; CDR3 protein: CASSYVDRGEKLFF
clone size: .; V gene: TRBV15; D gene: .; J gene: TRBJ1-2; CDR3 DNA: TGTGCCACCAGCAGAGGGGGGCGAGGCTACACCTTC; CDR3 protein: CATSRGGRGYTF
clone size: once; V gene: TRBV7-8; D gene: TRBD1; J gene: TRBJ1-4; CDR3 DNA: TGTGCCAGCAGCCTAGAAGCGGGACAGGGGCCAACTAATGAAAAACTGTTTTTT; CDR3 protein: CASSLEAGQGPTNEKLFF
clone size: .; V gene: TRBV18; D gene: .; J gene: TRBJ1-5; CDR3 DNA: TGTGCCAGCTCCCCGGACAGTAATCAGCCCCAGCATTTT; CDR3 protein: CASSPDSNQPQHF
clone size: .; V gene: TRBV6-6; D gene: .; J gene: TRBJ2-5; CDR3 DNA: TGTGCCAGCAGTTACTCGAGGGAGCAGTACTTC; CDR3 protein: CASSYSREQYF
clone size: .; V gene: TRBV19; D gene: .; J gene: TRBJ1-1; CDR3 DNA: TGTGCCAGTAGTATAGGGTGGGGGCAGACGAACACTGAAGCTTTCTTT; CDR3 protein: CASSIGWGQTNTEAFF
clone size: .; V gene: TRBV2; D gene: TRBD1; J gene: TRBJ2-1; CDR3 DNA: TGTGCCAGCGGGGGACAGGGACTGATCAATGAGCAGTTCTTC; CDR3 protein: CASGGQGLINEQFF
clone size: .; V gene: TRBV27; D gene: TRBD1; J gene: TRBJ2-5; CDR3 DNA: TGTGCCAGCAGTTTATGGGGGGCAGGGGGCGGGAAGACCCAGTACTTC; CDR3 protein: CASSLWGAGGGKTQYF
clone size: .; V gene: TRBV28; D gene: TRBD1; J gene: TRBJ2-3; CDR3 DNA: TGTGCCAGCAGTCTGGACAGGGGGATGGGCACAGATACGCAGTATTTT; CDR3 protein: CASSLDRGMGTDTQYF
clone size: .; V gene: TRBV7-8; D gene: .; J gene: TRBJ1-2; CDR3 DNA: TGTGCCAGCAGTTTATCCGGACAGATCTATGGCTACACCTTC; CDR3 protein: CASSLSGQIYGYTF
clone size: .; V gene: TRBV19; D gene: .; J gene: TRBJ2-7; CDR3 DNA: TGTGCCAGTAGTCCCCGGACAGAGTCCTACGAGCAGTACTTC; CDR3 protein: CASSPRTESYEQYF
clone size: .; V gene: TRBV4-1; D gene: TRBD2; J gene: TRBJ2-5; CDR3 DNA: TGCGCCAGCAGCCAAGAGGGTATAGCGGGGGGACAAGAGACCCAGTACTTC; CDR3 protein: CASSQEGIAGGQETQYF
clone size: .; V gene: TRBV27; D gene: .; J gene: TRBJ2-5; CDR3 DNA: TGTGCCAGCACGTCTGATTTAACGGGGCAAGAGACCCAGTACTTC; CDR3 protein: CASTSDLTGQETQYF
clone size: .; V gene: TRBV10-3; D gene: TRBD1; J gene: TRBJ2-5; CDR3 DNA: TGTGCCACCCTGGACAGGGAGGTTGGAGAGACCCAGTACTTC; CDR3 protein: CATLDREVGETQYF
clone size: .; V gene: TRBV6-4; D gene: TRBD2; J gene: TRBJ2-3; CDR3 DNA: TGTGCCAGCTTTAATAGCGGGGGGTCTAGCACAGATACGCAGTATTTT; CDR3 protein: CASFNSGGSSTDTQYF
clone size: once; V gene: TRBV11-2; D gene: TRBD2; J gene: TRBJ2-7; CDR3 DNA: TGTGCCAGCAGCCCCCGCACTAGCGGATCCTACGAGCAGTACTTC; CDR3 protein: CASSPRTSGSYEQYF
clone size: .; V gene: TRBV27; D gene: TRBD1; J gene: TRBJ1-3; CDR3 DNA: TGTGCCAGCAGTTTAGGGACAGGGTCTGGAAACACCATATATTTT; CDR3 protein: CASSLGTGSGNTIYF
clone size: .; V gene: TRBV27; D gene: .; J gene: TRBJ1-3; CDR3 DNA: TGTGCCAGCAGTTTATCGCGGCAGGGAAACACCATATATTTT; CDR3 protein: CASSLSRQGNTIYF
clone size: .; V gene: TRBV5-1; D gene: .; J gene: TRBJ2-7; CDR3 DNA: TGCGCCAGCAGCCTACAGGGTGTCGAGCAGTACTTC; CDR3 protein: CASSLQGVEQYF
clone size: .; V gene: TRBV4-2; D gene: TRBD2; J gene: TRBJ2-7; CDR3 DNA: TGTGCCAGCAGCCAAGATATAATTTCGACGGCGGGGGGGGAGCAGTACTTC; CDR3 protein: CASSQDIISTAGGEQYF
clone size: .; V gene: TRBV6-1; D gene: .; J gene: TRBJ1-5; CDR3 DNA: TGTGCCAGCAGCTTCCAGGGTGGAAGCAATCAGCCCCAGCATTTT; CDR3 protein: CASSFQGGSNQPQHF
clone size: .; V gene: TRBV7-2; D gene: TRBD1; J gene: TRBJ1-3; CDR3 DNA: TGTGCCAGCAGCTTATATGGAGGACAGGACTCTGGAAACACCATATATTTT; CDR3 protein: CASSLYGGQDSGNTIYF
clone size: .; V gene: TRBV30; D gene: .; J gene: TRBJ2-4; CDR3 DNA: TGTGCCTCCGAGAAGGGGGTGGCCAAAAACATTCAGTACTTC; CDR3 protein: CASEKGVAKNIQYF
clone size: .; V gene: TRBV19; D gene: .; J gene: TRBJ2-4; CDR3 DNA: TGTGCCAGTAGTACGGCAGGAAACATTCAGTACTTC; CDR3 protein: CASSTAGNIQYF
clone size: few; V gene: TRBV4-1; D gene: .; J gene: TRBJ2-5; CDR3 DNA: TGCGCCAGCAGCCAAGAGGACAGAAGAGAAGGGACCCAGTACTTC; CDR3 protein: CASSQEDRREGTQYF
clone size: .; V gene: TRBV7-7; D gene: .; J gene: TRBJ2-7; CDR3 DNA: TGTGCTAGCAGCCGTCCCGACAGGCCTTACGAGCAGTACTTC; CDR3 protein: CASSRPDRPYEQYF
clone size: .; V gene: TRBV7-6; D gene: TRBD2; J gene: TRBJ2-2; CDR3 DNA: TGTGCCAGCAGCTTTACACTAGCGGGGAGCGCGAACACCGGGGAGCTGTTTTTT; CDR3 protein: CASSFTLAGSANTGELFF
clone size: .; V gene: TRBV19; D gene: TRBD1; J gene: TRBJ1-4; CDR3 DNA: TGTGCCAGTAGTATAGGACAGGGGAGAGGTGAAAAACTGTTTTTT; CDR3 protein: CASSIGQGRGEKLFF
clone size: .; V gene: TRBV25-1; D gene: .; J gene: TRBJ2-7; CDR3 DNA: TGTGCCAGCAGGTTGGGGGGATCCTACGAGCAGTACTTC; CDR3 protein: CASRLGGSYEQYF
clone size: .; V gene: TRBV7-8; D gene: TRBD1; J gene: TRBJ1-2; CDR3 DNA: TGTGCCAGCAGCACGTGGGACAGGGTCGGCTACACCTTC; CDR3 protein: CASSTWDRVGYTF
clone size: .; V gene: TRBV7-2; D gene: .; J gene: TRBJ1-2; CDR3 DNA: TGTGCCAGCAGCTACGACGGGACAACTGGATATGGCTACACCTTC; CDR3 protein: CASSYDGTTGYGYTF
clone size: .; V gene: TRBV27; D gene: TRBD1; J gene: TRBJ2-3; CDR3 DNA: TGTGCCAGCAGTCTATACTCCCTACAGGGGGAGTCCACAGATACGCAGTATTTT; CDR3 protein: CASSLYSLQGESTDTQYF
clone size: .; V gene: TRBV2; D gene: .; J gene: TRBJ1-1; CDR3 DNA: TGTGCCAGCACCGAATGGGTACAGGTGAACACTGAAGCTTTCTTT; CDR3 protein: CASTEWVQVNTEAFF
clone size: few; V gene: TRBV5-6; D gene: .; J gene: TRBJ1-1; CDR3 DNA: TGTGCCAGCAGCCAACTGGACAGCATGAACACTGAAGCTTTCTTT; CDR3 protein: CASSQLDSMNTEAFF
clone size: .; V gene: TRBV9; D gene: .; J gene: TRBJ2-5; CDR3 DNA: TGTGCCAGCAGCGTAGACAGATCCCAAGAGACCCAGTACTTC; CDR3 protein: CASSVDRSQETQYF
clone size: .; V gene: TRBV14; D gene: TRBD2; J gene: TRBJ2-1; CDR3 DNA: TGTGCCAGCAGCCAAGGGACTAGCGGAGCCTACAATGAGCAGTTCTTC; CDR3 protein: CASSQGTSGAYNEQFF
clone size: .; V gene: TRBV5-1; D gene: .; J gene: TRBJ2-5; CDR3 DNA: TGCGCCAGCAGCTTGGTCGGGATTCAAGAGACCCAGTACTTC; CDR3 protein: CASSLVGIQETQYF
clone size: once; V gene: TRBV27; D gene: .; J gene: TRBJ2-3; CDR3 DNA: TGTGCCAGCAGTTCTTACACAGATACGCAGTATTTT; CDR3 protein: CASSSYTDTQYF
clone size: once; V gene: TRBV18; D gene: TRBD2; J gene: TRBJ2-1; CDR3 DNA: TGTGCCAGCTCACCCCGGACTAGCGGGGGCCACAATGAGCAGTTCTTC; CDR3 protein: CASSPRTSGGHNEQFF
clone size: once; V gene: TRBV5-8; D gene: TRBD1; J gene: TRBJ1-5; CDR3 DNA: TGTGCCAGCAGTCACGGACAGGGGGATCAGCCCCAGCATTTT; CDR3 protein: CASSHGQGDQPQHF
clone size: .; V gene: TRBV5-4; D gene: TRBD1; J gene: TRBJ2-2; CDR3 DNA: TGTGCCAGCAGCTTGGGACAGGGGAGCACCGGGGAGCTGTTTTTT; CDR3 protein: CASSLGQGSTGELFF
clone size: .; V gene: TRBV5-1; D gene: TRBD1; J gene: TRBJ2-7; CDR3 DNA: TGCGCCAGCAGCTTGGAGCCCACAGGGGGCGAGCAGTACTTC; CDR3 protein: CASSLEPTGGEQYF
clone size: .; V gene: TRBV7-9; D gene: .; J gene: TRBJ1-6; CDR3 DNA: TGTGCCAGCAGTTCACCCGGACGGAGCGGTCTTAATTCACCCCTCCACTTT; CDR3 protein: CASSSPGRSGLNSPLHF
clone size: .; V gene: TRBV6-5; D gene: .; J gene: TRBJ2-7; CDR3 DNA: TGTGCCAGCAGTTCCCAGGGGTACGAGCAGTACTTC; CDR3 protein: CASSSQGYEQYF
clone size: .; V gene: TRBV10-3; D gene: TRBD1; J gene: TRBJ2-3; CDR3 DNA: TGTGCCATCACCCCGACAGGGGCAGATACGCAGTATTTT; CDR3 protein: CAITPTGADTQYF
clone size: .; V gene: TRBV11-2; D gene: .; J gene: TRBJ1-4; CDR3 DNA: TGTGCCAGCAGCAACAGACAGTCTTGGAAACTGTTTTTT; CDR3 protein: CASSNRQSWKLFF
clone size: .; V gene: TRBV4-3; D gene: .; J gene: TRBJ2-7; CDR3 DNA: TGCGCCAGCAGCCATGGCAGCGCCTACGAGCAGTACTTC; CDR3 protein: CASSHGSAYEQYF
clone size: .; V gene: TRBV27; D gene: .; J gene: TRBJ1-2; CDR3 DNA: TGTGCCAGCAGTTTGTCCACAGGGAACTATGGCTACACCTTC; CDR3 protein: CASSLSTGNYGYTF
clone size: few; V gene: TRBV5-6; D gene: .; J gene: TRBJ1-1; CDR3 DNA: TGTGCCAGCAGCCCACCGAAGGGGCGCGGGAACACTGAAGCTTTCTTT; CDR3 protein: CASSPPKGRGNTEAFF
clone size: .; V gene: TRBV5-1; D gene: TRBD1; J gene: TRBJ2-7; CDR3 DNA: TGCGCCAGCAGCACCGGACAGGGGGCGGCCTACGAGCAGTACTTC; CDR3 protein: CASSTGQGAAYEQYF
clone size: .; V gene: TRBV29-1; D gene: TRBD1; J gene: TRBJ2-5; CDR3 DNA: TGCAGCGTTGGAGTTGGGCAGGGGGAGTGGCAAGAGACCCAGTACTTC; CDR3 protein: CSVGVGQGEWQETQYF
clone size: .; V gene: TRBV5-4; D gene: .; J gene: TRBJ2-3; CDR3 DNA: TGTGCCAGCAGCTTGGCTAGCACAGATACGCAGTATTTT; CDR3 protein: CASSLASTDTQYF
clone size: .; V gene: TRBV6-5; D gene: .; J gene: TRBJ1-1; CDR3 DNA: TGTGCCAGCAGTCGCGGAAATCAAGCTTTCTTT; CDR3 protein: CASSRGNQAFF